This T cell receptor (beta chain) was profiled in a study of OX40 agonist ivuxolimab in advanced cancers. Across the study: Three patients had partial responses: one hepatocellular carcinoma, two cutaneous melanoma.

With regard to this clone: Its specificity is not known.

Germline V CDR1 and CDR2: MNHNS, SASEGT. The CDR3 length is 15 residues. V lost 5 bases, J lost 3 bases, and 7 bases stayed unmatched. Measured with immunoSEQ multiplex PCR; TCRdb has only the in-frame clones, and not every one. The sample lists about 35,000 clones; 65% to 75% were seen once. Regarding the study as a whole: Some nonresponders likewise displayed low normalized T-cell clonal expansion.

The chain uses TRBV6-1 and TRBJ1-1; 9 bases are a match to TRBD1. Sequenced here: CD4+ or CD8+ T cells sorted from blood, sampled in a trial of the OX40 agonist ivuxolimab. The receptor comes from an adult with an advanced solid tumor such as melanoma, head and neck, liver or kidney cancer. In nucleotides, the CDR3 is TGTGCCAGCAGTACGGGACAGGGAGTGTACACTGAAGCTTTCTTT. It codes for CASSTGQGVYTEAFF.